One and the same sample provided the 25 T cell receptor beta chains below, sequenced in a study of technical replicates of blood from several donors. Method: immunoSEQ multiplex PCR; TCRdb's copy keeps in-frame clones and lacks some. This table has about 34,000 clones, around nine tenths appearing once. The specimen sequenced was PBMCs. Every receptor here comes from a human donor in good health. Some clones in this sample may be carry-over from other donors' samples.

This clone was picked up one time. The V and J genes are TRBV4-3 and TRBJ2-1; TRBD2 matches 9 bases. This CDR3 contains 16 residues. Germline V gene data show CDR1 as LGHNA and CDR2 as YSLEER. V was pared by 0 bases and J by 9 bases, with 9 bases of the junction left unmatched. CDR3 sequence: CASSQDRPSGAFEQFF. In DNA form, the CDR3 reads TGCGCCAGCAGCCAAGATAGGCCTAGCGGGGCCTTTGAGCAGTTCTTC.

The chain combines TRBV4-3 with TRBJ1-2; D gene ambiguous. The CDR3 covers 14 residues. Germline V CDR1 and CDR2: LGHNA, YSLEER. With 0 bases removed from V and 4 bases from J, the gap between germline ends came to 9 bases. The chain's CDR3 is CASSQDRGTYGYTF. CDR3 nucleotide sequence: TGCGCCAGCAGCCAAGATCGGGGTACCTATGGCTACACCTTC.

A few counts support this clone. This chain uses TRBV29-1 with TRBJ1-2; tentatively, D is TRBD1 (5 bases). This CDR3 is 14 amino acids long. V lost 6 bases and J 8 bases, leaving 22 bases between the germline ends. Per germline, CDR1 SQVTM and CDR2 ANQGSEA. The chain's CDR3 is CSVGLIGTSTGYTF. The CDR3 DNA is TGCAGCGTGGGGCTCATTGGGACTTCGACGGGCTACACCTTC.

The sample holds a few counts of this clone. This chain connects TRBV5-6 to TRBJ2-1; 7 nucleotides align to TRBD2. Trimming cost V 3 bases and J 9 bases; bases outside gene matches: 15. CDR1 is SGHDT and CDR2 is YYEEEE in the germline V gene. The CDR3 is 16 amino acids. In DNA, the CDR3 is TGTGCCAGCAGCTCCCCGGGTATGTGGGGGGGAACTGAGCAGTTCTTC. This encodes CASSSPGMWGGTEQFF.

The rearrangement uses TRBV9 and TRBJ1-2; no definite D call. The germline V gene has CDR1 SGDLS and CDR2 YYNGEE. The CDR3 runs to 12 residues. Trimming took 5 bases from V and 3 from J, leaving 8 bases between them. This CDR3 is CASSGRDYGYTF. In DNA form, the CDR3 reads TGTGCCAGCAGTGGCCGGGACTATGGCTACACCTTC.

This chain links TRBV29-1 with TRBJ2-7; D possibly corresponds to TRBD1 (5 bases). The CDR3 runs 12 residues. Germline loops: CDR1 SQVTM, CDR2 ANQGSEA. The germline V and J ends were trimmed by 4 bases and 4 bases, with 11 bases remaining between them. CDR3 in DNA: TGCAGCGTTGGTACAGGTTCGTACGAGCAGTACTTC. Protein sequence: CSVGTGSYEQYF.

V gene TRBV10-3 combines with J gene TRBJ1-3, with 7 bases lining up with TRBD1. In germline, CDR1 is ENHRY, CDR2 SYGVKD. There are 15 residues in the CDR3. V shed 0 bases, J shed 5 bases, and the junction held 4 bases outside the gene matches. CDR3 region: CAISESLQGRNTIYF. CDR3 in DNA: TGTGCCATCAGTGAGTCACTACAGGGGCGAAACACCATATATTTT.

The V call is TRBV5-1, the J call TRBJ2-1, with TRBD2 matching over 8 bases. The CDR3 is 14 amino acids. Germline V lookup: CDR1 SGHRS, CDR2 YFSETQ. V lost 9 bases to trimming and J lost 3 bases; unmatched junction nucleotides: 8. The CDR3 region has the DNA TGCGCCACCACCCTCAGCGGGGGCTACAATGAGCAGTTCTTC. Translation: CATTLSGGYNEQFF.

V usage is TRBV15 and J usage is TRBJ1-2; weak D call: TRBD1 (5 bases). The CDR3 has 14 residues. Looked up from germline, CDR1 is LNHNV and CDR2 is YYDKDF (reference sequence). V lost 1 base to trimming and J lost 4 bases, with 10 bases between them. The CDR3 loop reads CATSRVDRVYGYTF. In DNA form, the CDR3 reads TGTGCCACCAGCAGAGTAGACAGAGTCTATGGCTACACCTTC.

This chain connects TRBV5-1 to TRBJ2-3; 8 bases match TRBD1. The CDR3 totals 16 residues. V was clipped by 3 bases and J by 2 bases; unmatched bases: 8. CDR1 SGHRS and CDR2 YFSETQ come from the germline V gene. DNA of the CDR3: TGCGCCAGCAGCTATGGGGTCCAGGGGGCCACAGATACGCAGTATTTT. It codes for CASSYGVQGATDTQYF.

In this sample, this clone turned up once. This rearrangement joins TRBV19 to TRBJ1-5; no reliable D call. Germline V gene data show CDR1 as LNHDA and CDR2 as SQIVND (reference sequence). The CDR3 extends over 15 amino acids. The ends were cut back, 5 bases at V and 0 bases at J, with 11 bases in the middle. CDR3 in DNA: TGTGCCAGTAGTCAGTTTACGGGTAGCAATCAGCCCCAGCATTTT. Translating it yields CASSQFTGSNQPQHF.

V and J are TRBV4-3 and TRBJ2-5; a possible D gene is TRBD2 (6 bases). Germline V gene sequence: CDR1 LGHNA, CDR2 YSLEER. Trimming left V 0 bases short and J 4 bases short, with 12 bases between. The CDR3 consists of 15 residues. The CDR3 nucleotides are TGCGCCAGCAGCCAAGATCCGGGGAGGCGAGAGACCCAGTACTTC. This codes for CASSQDPGRRETQYF.

V and J are TRBV27 and TRBJ2-7; tentatively, D is TRBD2 (6 bases). Germline V gives CDR1 MNHEY, CDR2 SMNVEV (reference sequence). Trimming removed 0 bases at V and 4 bases at J, with 10 bases between. This CDR3 spans 14 amino acids. The CDR3 sequence: CASSLSHGGYEQYF. CDR3 sequence (DNA): TGTGCCAGCAGTTTATCCCACGGGGGATACGAGCAGTACTTC.

This clone was found once. The CDR3 nucleotides read TGTGCCAGCAGTATTGGTACAGGCCAATCTAACTATGGCTACACCTTC. It specifies CASSIGTGQSNYGYTF. This chain joins TRBV7-9 and TRBJ1-2; D possibly corresponds to TRBD1 (5 bases). This CDR3 has 16 amino acids. Germline V gene lookup returns CDR1 SEHNR and CDR2 FQNEAQ (reference sequence). V was shortened by 6 bases and J by 0 bases, with 17 bases between the two germline ends.

The chain joins TRBV7-6 to TRBJ2-5; tentative D call: TRBD2 (5 bases). Germline V gives CDR1 SGHVS, CDR2 FNYEAQ. CDR3 length: 16 residues. Trimming took off 5 bases at V and 5 bases at J, with 21 bases between the two ends. The CDR3 region has the DNA TGTGCCAGCAGCCCCGCCCTTCCACTGTCGGGGGAGACCCAGTACTTC. Protein product: CASSPALPLSGETQYF.

This chain links TRBV29-1 with TRBJ2-1; 8 nucleotides line up with TRBD2. The CDR3 is 15 residues long. CDR1 SQVTM and CDR2 ANQGSEA come from the germline V gene. Trimming at V came to 1 base and at J to 4 bases, leaving 6 bases not matched to a gene. CDR3 protein: CSVEGKAGEYNEQFF. The CDR3 coding sequence is TGCAGCGTTGAAGGGAAAGCGGGAGAGTACAATGAGCAGTTCTTC.

The rearrangement links TRBV9 to TRBJ2-5; tentative D call: TRBD2 (6 bases). Trimming pared 3 bases from V and 5 bases from J, leaving 14 bases between. The CDR3 consists of 14 residues. From germline, CDR1 is SGDLS and CDR2 YYNGEE. The DNA of the CDR3 is TGTGCCAGCAGCGCGTTCGGGGGAGTGGAGACCCAGTACTTC. Protein product: CASSAFGGVETQYF.

J is TRBJ1-1 and V is TRBV10-3; 10 bases map to TRBD1. Trimming at V came to 6 bases and at J to 1 base, leaving 11 bases not matched to a gene. Germline-derived CDR1 and CDR2 are ENHRY and SYGVKD. This CDR3 spans 17 amino acids. CDR3 coding DNA: TGTGCCATCAGCAAACAGACAGGGGGCTTCGGGAACACTGAAGCTTTCTTT. Its protein product is CAISKQTGGFGNTEAFF.

Here the CDR3 reads CASSSSGETQYF. The CDR3, as DNA: TGTGCCAGCAGCTCGAGCGGGGAGACCCAGTACTTC. This rearrangement joins TRBV7-2 to TRBJ2-5; D is perhaps TRBD2 (6 bases). This CDR3 contains 12 residues. Per germline, CDR1 SGHTA and CDR2 FQGNSA. Trimming stripped 4 bases from V and 5 bases from J, with 8 bases between.

This clone was seen more than once but under ten times. The rearrangement uses TRBV25-1 and TRBJ1-1, with unresolved D. The CDR3 spans 14 residues. Trimming removed 2 bases from V and 1 base from J, with 8 bases in between. Germline-derived CDR1 and CDR2 are MGHDK and SYGVNS. The CDR3 nucleotides read TGTGCCAGCAGTGAAGGGCACGAGAACACTGAAGCTTTCTTT. This encodes CASSEGHENTEAFF.

The chain has TRBV9 and TRBJ1-3, with D unclear. The CDR3 is 14 amino acids. V was cut by 3 bases and J by 11 bases, with 18 bases left in between. Germline CDR1 reads SGDLS; CDR2 reads YYNGEE. CDR3 protein: CASSDPAFGSAIYF. The CDR3 DNA reads TGTGCCAGCAGCGACCCCGCGTTTGGAAGCGCCATATATTTT. The full variable domain, rest sourced from reference TRBV9 and TRBJ1-3, is DSGVTQTPKHLITATGQRVTLRCSPRSGDLSVYWYQQSLDQGLQFLIQYYNGEERAKGNILERFSAQQFPDLHSELNLSSLELGDSALYFCASSDPAFGSAIYFGEGSWLTVV.

V gene TRBV4-1 combines with J gene TRBJ2-6, with D maybe TRBD2 (5 bases). CDR1 MGHRA and CDR2 YSYEKL come from the germline V gene. Trimming took 0 bases from V and 1 from J, leaving 7 bases between them. The CDR3 is 16 amino acids. CDR3 nucleotides: TGCGCCAGCAGCCAAGATAGGAGGTCTGGGGCCAACGTCCTGACTTTC. It yields the protein CASSQDRRSGANVLTF.

The chain uses TRBV5-1 and TRBJ1-2; D remains unclear. The CDR3 contains 14 residues. Looked up from germline, CDR1 is SGHRS and CDR2 is YFSETQ. V was trimmed by 0 bases and J by 4 bases, leaving 10 bases between them. Written as DNA, the CDR3 is TGCGCCAGCAGCTTGGCGGCGGGTATCTATGGCTACACCTTC. Protein: CASSLAAGIYGYTF.

The chain links TRBV19 to TRBJ2-1, with 11 bases matching TRBD2. CDR3 length: 16 residues. V shed 3 bases and J 4 bases; nucleotides not matched to a gene: 5. Germline V CDR1 and CDR2: LNHDA, SQIVND (reference sequence). CDR3 coding DNA: TGTGCCAGTAGTATGGGTAGCGGGAGGGGGTACAATGAGCAGTTCTTC. Translated: CASSMGSGRGYNEQFF.

The chain joins TRBV7-2 to TRBJ2-6, with D unclear. Trimming left V 1 base short and J 10 bases short, with 5 bases between. This CDR3 region has 12 residues. Per germline, CDR1 SGHTA and CDR2 FQGNSA. DNA of the CDR3: TGTGCCAGCAGCTTAGTACAGAACGTCCTGACTTTC. It codes for CASSLVQNVLTF. The full variable domain, completed using reference TRBV7-2 and TRBJ2-6, is GAGVSQSPSNKVTEKGKDVELRCDPISGHTALYWYRQSLGQGLEFLIYFQGNSAPDKSGLPSDRFSAERTGGSVSTLTIQRTQQEDSAVYLCASSLVQNVLTFGAGSRLTVL.